This TCR beta chain was observed in a study of CD8+ T cells in alopecia areata (dated by TCRdb to 2016 to 2019). For the wider study: The treated patients, all with moderate-to-severe alopecia areata, were enrolled in an open-label pilot trial of oral tofacitinib given at 5 to 10 mg twice daily. Patients stayed on tofacitinib for 6 to 18 months and then had 6 months of follow-up off drug so that delayed response and recurrence could be assessed. The study used high-throughput TCRbeta sequencing to examine T cell clonal expansion in alopecia areata, in both the C3H/HeJ mouse model and human patients. Human TCRbeta sequencing covered scalp tissue and sorted CD4+ and CD8+ peripheral blood T cells from patchy and totalis/universalis alopecia areata patients and healthy controls. Tofacitinib-treated patients had biopsies at baseline and at 4 and 24 weeks of treatment, with a later scalp biopsy in several patients. Clonality in the scalp was compared among normal scalp (n=4), patchy alopecia areata scalp (n=8), and alopecia totalis/universalis scalp (n=8). The RNA source kit depended on sample type: the PAXgene miRNA kit for fixed scalp, the miRNeasy kit for PBMCs, and the RNeasy kit for mouse skin. immunoSEQ multiplex PCR using 35 Vbeta forward primers and 13 Jbeta reverse primers was used to amplify TCRbeta CDR3 regions. The paper as a whole reports these results and caveats: Compared with normal scalp, lesional scalp, particularly in alopecia totalis/universalis, had higher clonality and more expanded CD8+ clones, which suggests antigenic drive. Shared TCR sequences between patients were less evident than in mice, which may be partly attributable to HLA diversity in the patient population. Resident alphabeta T cells in normal human skin are also sequenced, complicating scalp TCR repertoire analysis, unlike mouse skin dominated by gammadelta T cells.

From a lookup of the germline V gene, CDR1 and CDR2 are LGHNA and YSLEER. The CDR3 goes from the cysteine to the phenylalanine over 16 residues. Of the read, only the CDR3 DNA is kept; its 48 bases are in frame from base 1. Here V drops 1 base and J drops 2 bases, and the junction holds 7 bases not matched to any gene. In light of the paper, this sample's time point label describes: baseline before oral tofacitinib. Lesional scalp punch biopsies and peripheral blood were collected from alopecia areata patients. After PBMCs were isolated by density centrifugation and stained for CD3, CD4 and CD8, a FACSAria was used to sort CD4+ and CD8+ T cells. The library was made by the immunoSEQ multiplex PCR assay. RNA was extracted from all samples and reverse transcribed into cDNA as template for TCR sequencing. SuperScript III was used for first-strand cDNA synthesis, primed with a 2:1 mix of oligo-dT and random hexamers. Amplification bias was assessed with a synthetic immune receptor repertoire, and residual bias was removed computationally. Processing in the source paper ran as follows. Raw reads were preprocessed to remove errors, and CDR3 was defined by IMGT conventions from the conserved cysteine to phenylalanine. Clonality was computed by normalizing Shannon entropy by log2 of the number of productive unique TCRs and subtracting the result from 1. CD4 or CD8 identity of scalp clones was inferred by cross-referencing scalp TCRbeta sequences with sorted blood CD4 and CD8 repertoires. This immuneACCESS table, as held by TCRdb, lists in-frame sequences with V and J called but not all clones. Of the missing ones, under half trace to an unresolved V gene in checked studies; the others have no known cause. The DNA was the basis for D and trimming; V, J and clone size are from that table. Counted in this sample were around 250,000 clones; about 68% of them appeared once. Around 1.2% of the sample is held by the ten biggest clonotypes.

With regard to this clone: Its antigen target is currently unknown. It has no much larger one-base neighbor in the sample; base qualities were not kept.

The origin of this receptor is a human donor with alopecia areata. The V gene is TRBV4-3 and the J gene is TRBJ2-7; 8 nucleotides in the junction match TRBD2. The sample here was CD4+ T cells sorted from blood, taken at week 0. The CDR3 here reads CASSQVAGRGPYEQYF. In nucleotide form, the sequence is TGCGCCAGCAGCCAAGTAGCGGGGCGGGGGCCCTACGAGCAGTACTTC.